The rows below give T cell receptor beta chains drawn from one sample of a study of T cell responses to AZD1222 COVID-19 vaccine. Produced via immunoSEQ multiplex PCR; TCRdb's table is partial and in-frame only. The repertoire consists of nearly 110,000 clones, with roughly 90% occurring once and the leading ten covering roughly 8.9%. The sample here was peripheral blood, taken 28 days after the second AZD1222 dose. These receptors were collected from an adult who received the AZD1222 COVID-19 vaccine. CDR3s include the opening cysteine and the closing phenylalanine or tryptophan. The D gene is left open where the match is weak. Clone size is shown for a subset of rows, as once, few, many or a class of expanded clone.

CDR3 DNA: TGTGCCAGCAGCCAAGGACTAGATATCTACGAGCAGTACTTC
CDR3 protein: CASSQGLDIYEQYF
J gene: TRBJ2-7
clone size: NA
V gene: TRBV3-1/TRBV3-2
D gene: NA

CDR3 DNA: TGCGCCAGCAGTGCTACTCAATTCGACGAGCAGTACTTC
CDR3 protein: CASSATQFDEQYF
J gene: TRBJ2-7
clone size: NA
V gene: TRBV10-1
D gene: NA

CDR3 DNA: TGTGCCAGCAGCTTACTCCCATTAGGGATCGGGGGGAATTCACCCCTCCACTTT
CDR3 protein: CASSLLPLGIGGNSPLHF
J gene: TRBJ1-6
clone size: NA
V gene: TRBV7-3
D gene: NA

CDR3 DNA: TGTGCCACCGCCAGTCTAAACACCGGGGAGCTGTTTTTT
CDR3 protein: CATASLNTGELFF
J gene: TRBJ2-2
clone size: NA
V gene: TRBV24-1
D gene: NA

CDR3 DNA: TGTGCCAGCAGTGAATCCCACAATGAGCAGTTCTTC
CDR3 protein: CASSESHNEQFF
J gene: TRBJ2-1
clone size: NA
V gene: TRBV25-1
D gene: NA

CDR3 DNA: TGTGCCTGGAGTGTACCGGGAAACACCATATATTTT
CDR3 protein: CAWSVPGNTIYF
J gene: TRBJ1-3
clone size: NA
V gene: TRBV30
D gene: NA

CDR3 DNA: TGTGCCAGCAGCGGAGGTCAGGACGGCTTCTATGGCTACACCTTC
CDR3 protein: CASSGGQDGFYGYTF
J gene: TRBJ1-2
clone size: once
V gene: TRBV4-2
D gene: NA

CDR3 DNA: TGTGCCTCCGAAGATAGTGGGGGGAAACTGTTTTTT
CDR3 protein: CASEDSGGKLFF
J gene: TRBJ1-4
clone size: NA
V gene: TRBV15
D gene: NA

CDR3 DNA: TGTGCCTGGAGGTCGGCTCCCGGGACAGGGGGTGTCACCGGGGAGCTGTTTTTT
CDR3 protein: CAWRSAPGTGGVTGELFF
J gene: TRBJ2-2
clone size: NA
V gene: TRBV30
D gene: TRBD1

CDR3 DNA: TGTGCCAGCAGTGACCCGGGACAGCCCTACGAGCAGTACTTC
CDR3 protein: CASSDPGQPYEQYF
J gene: TRBJ2-7
clone size: NA
V gene: TRBV2
D gene: TRBD1

CDR3 DNA: TGTGCCAGTAGTATAGGCCCCCGGGCTTACCACTATGGCTACACCTTC
CDR3 protein: CASSIGPRAYHYGYTF
J gene: TRBJ1-2
clone size: NA
V gene: TRBV19
D gene: NA

CDR3 DNA: TGCAGTGCTAGTAACCCTGAAGACGCCAATTCTTTAGGGCCCCAGCATTTT
CDR3 protein: CSASNPEDANSLGPQHF
J gene: TRBJ1-5
clone size: NA
V gene: TRBV20-1
D gene: NA

CDR3 DNA: TGCGCCAGCAGCCTCATCGCAGGGGGCGTGGGCTATGGCTACACCTTC
CDR3 protein: CASSLIAGGVGYGYTF
J gene: TRBJ1-2
clone size: NA
V gene: TRBV4-3
D gene: TRBD1

CDR3 DNA: TGTGCCAGCAGCTTAGCGACAGGGGGTAGCCAGCCCCAGCATTTT
CDR3 protein: CASSLATGGSQPQHF
J gene: TRBJ1-5
clone size: NA
V gene: TRBV7-2
D gene: TRBD1

CDR3 DNA: TGTGCCACCAACTCACCCGACGTCACTGAAGCTTTCTTT
CDR3 protein: CATNSPDVTEAFF
J gene: TRBJ1-1
clone size: NA
V gene: TRBV15
D gene: NA

CDR3 DNA: TGCGCCAGCAGCTTCGGGGGAACTAATGAAAAACTGTTTTTT
CDR3 protein: CASSFGGTNEKLFF
J gene: TRBJ1-4
clone size: NA
V gene: TRBV5-1
D gene: NA

CDR3 DNA: TGTGCCAGCAGCGTCACAGGGGGCAGGGAGCCCCAGCATTTT
CDR3 protein: CASSVTGGREPQHF
J gene: TRBJ1-5
clone size: once
V gene: TRBV9
D gene: TRBD1

CDR3 DNA: TGTGCCAGTAGCGCGCAGGCTGGAAACACCATATATTTT
CDR3 protein: CASSAQAGNTIYF
J gene: TRBJ1-3
clone size: NA
V gene: TRBV19
D gene: NA

CDR3 DNA: TGCGCCAGCAGCGGGGGACAGGGAAACTCACCCCTCCACTTT
CDR3 protein: CASSGGQGNSPLHF
J gene: TRBJ1-6
clone size: once
V gene: TRBV5-1
D gene: TRBD1

CDR3 DNA: TGCGCCAGCAGCTTTCATGGGGGCCCGAACACCGGGGAGCTGTTTTTT
CDR3 protein: CASSFHGGPNTGELFF
J gene: TRBJ2-2
clone size: NA
V gene: TRBV5-1
D gene: NA

CDR3 DNA: TGTGCCACCGCGGACAGGGGGCTATCTGGAAACACCATATATTTT
CDR3 protein: CATADRGLSGNTIYF
J gene: TRBJ1-3
clone size: NA
V gene: TRBV19
D gene: TRBD1

CDR3 DNA: TGCGCCAGCAGCCAGGACTACGAAATTTTAAATGAGCAGTTCTTC
CDR3 protein: CASSQDYEILNEQFF
J gene: TRBJ2-1
clone size: NA
V gene: TRBV4-1
D gene: NA

CDR3 DNA: TGTGCCAGCAGCCCAACAGGGGGCCTCTCTGGAAACACCATATATTTT
CDR3 protein: CASSPTGGLSGNTIYF
J gene: TRBJ1-3
clone size: NA
V gene: TRBV7-2
D gene: TRBD1

CDR3 DNA: TGTGCCAGCTCCCACGGCCAGGGAGGGGGCTATGGCTACACCTTC
CDR3 protein: CASSHGQGGGYGYTF
J gene: TRBJ1-2
clone size: NA
V gene: TRBV18
D gene: NA

CDR3 DNA: TGTGCCAGCAGCCAAGAGCGTGGTGGGGGTTGGTCTGGAAACACCATATATTTT
CDR3 protein: CASSQERGGGWSGNTIYF
J gene: TRBJ1-3
clone size: NA
V gene: TRBV3-1/TRBV3-2
D gene: NA

CDR3 DNA: TGCGCCAGCAGGGCGGGACAGGGAGGTTCTGAAGCTTTCTTT
CDR3 protein: CASRAGQGGSEAFF
J gene: TRBJ1-1
clone size: once
V gene: TRBV4-1
D gene: TRBD1

CDR3 DNA: TGTGCCACCAGCAGAGTTTTTACGGACACCGGGGAGCTGTTTTTT
CDR3 protein: CATSRVFTDTGELFF
J gene: TRBJ2-2
clone size: NA
V gene: TRBV15
D gene: NA

CDR3 DNA: TGTGCCAGCAGTGAAGTCGACCCATGGGGTTCACCCCTCCACTTT
CDR3 protein: CASSEVDPWGSPLHF
J gene: TRBJ1-6
clone size: NA
V gene: TRBV6-1
D gene: NA

CDR3 DNA: TGTGCCAGCAGAAGGACAGGGACGGGCAATCAGCCCCAGCATTTT
CDR3 protein: CASRRTGTGNQPQHF
J gene: TRBJ1-5
clone size: NA
V gene: TRBV6-5
D gene: TRBD1

CDR3 DNA: TGTGCCACCTCGGAATTCAGGGCCGGGGGCAATCAGCCCCAGCATTTT
CDR3 protein: CATSEFRAGGNQPQHF
J gene: TRBJ1-5
clone size: few
V gene: TRBV10-3
D gene: NA

CDR3 DNA: TGTGCCAGCAGGCCTCTAGCGGGAGACAGGGATACGCAGTATTTT
CDR3 protein: CASRPLAGDRDTQYF
J gene: TRBJ2-3
clone size: NA
V gene: TRBV27
D gene: TRBD2

CDR3 DNA: TGCGCCAGCAGCTTGGAGGGCCGCTCCTACAATGAGCAGTTCTTC
CDR3 protein: CASSLEGRSYNEQFF
J gene: TRBJ2-1
clone size: NA
V gene: TRBV5-1
D gene: NA

CDR3 DNA: TGTGCCAGCAGCCAAGCGAGGAACGGCTACGAGCAGTACTTC
CDR3 protein: CASSQARNGYEQYF
J gene: TRBJ2-7
clone size: NA
V gene: TRBV4-2
D gene: NA

CDR3 DNA: TGTGCCTGGAGTCACGGGACAGGGGCGTTCGGGGAGCTGTTTTTT
CDR3 protein: CAWSHGTGAFGELFF
J gene: TRBJ2-2
clone size: NA
V gene: TRBV30
D gene: TRBD1

CDR3 DNA: TGTGCCAGCAGCTTAGGGGGACAACGCGTCGACTTC
CDR3 protein: CASSLGGQRVDF
J gene: TRBJ2-5
clone size: once
V gene: TRBV7-9
D gene: NA

CDR3 DNA: TGCGCCAGCAGCTTAGGACAGACACAAGAGACCCAGTACTTC
CDR3 protein: CASSLGQTQETQYF
J gene: TRBJ2-5
clone size: NA
V gene: TRBV5-1
D gene: NA

CDR3 DNA: TGTGCCAGCAGCTTGACTAGCACACGTGATACGCAGTATTTT
CDR3 protein: CASSLTSTRDTQYF
J gene: TRBJ2-3
clone size: once
V gene: TRBV5-5
D gene: NA

CDR3 DNA: TGTGCCAGCAGCCGGGCGGGCTACTCTGGGGATTCACCCCTCCACTTT
CDR3 protein: CASSRAGYSGDSPLHF
J gene: TRBJ1-6
clone size: NA
V gene: TRBV3-1/TRBV3-2
D gene: NA

CDR3 DNA: TGCGCCAGCAGCCTAGCGGGGGGGTCCAACAATGAGCAGTTCTTC
CDR3 protein: CASSLAGGSNNEQFF
J gene: TRBJ2-1
clone size: NA
V gene: TRBV10-2
D gene: TRBD2

CDR3 DNA: TGTGCCAGCAGCTTGGCCCCGACTAGCGGTACCTACGAGCAGTACTTC
CDR3 protein: CASSLAPTSGTYEQYF
J gene: TRBJ2-7
clone size: NA
V gene: TRBV5-4
D gene: TRBD2

CDR3 DNA: TGTGCCAGCAGCCATAGGACAGGGCCGAACACCGGGGAGCTGTTTTTT
CDR3 protein: CASSHRTGPNTGELFF
J gene: TRBJ2-2
clone size: NA
V gene: TRBV7-8
D gene: TRBD1

CDR3 DNA: TGTGCCAGCAGCCAATCAGGGGTATCCCCAGCTAACTATGGCTACACCTTC
CDR3 protein: CASSQSGVSPANYGYTF
J gene: TRBJ1-2
clone size: NA
V gene: TRBV16
D gene: NA

CDR3 DNA: TGTGCCAGCTCACGGGTTGTTCTCGAGGGCACTGAAGCTTTCTTT
CDR3 protein: CASSRVVLEGTEAFF
J gene: TRBJ1-1
clone size: NA
V gene: TRBV18
D gene: NA

CDR3 DNA: TGTGCCAGCAGTGAGGTTGGGGGACGACAGCCCCAGCATTTT
CDR3 protein: CASSEVGGRQPQHF
J gene: TRBJ1-5
clone size: once
V gene: TRBV2
D gene: NA

CDR3 DNA: TGTGCCAGCAGTGAATTGTCGAACACTGAAGCTTTCTTT
CDR3 protein: CASSELSNTEAFF
J gene: TRBJ1-1
clone size: NA
V gene: TRBV25-1
D gene: NA

CDR3 DNA: TGTGCCAGTAGTGAGGCCGCTCTGGGGTTTGGAGCTTTCTTT
CDR3 protein: CASSEAALGFGAFF
J gene: TRBJ1-1
clone size: NA
V gene: TRBV19
D gene: NA

CDR3 DNA: TGTGCCAGCAGCTTCGGACTAGCGGGAAAGAATGAGCAGTTCTTC
CDR3 protein: CASSFGLAGKNEQFF
J gene: TRBJ2-1
clone size: NA
V gene: TRBV7-2
D gene: TRBD2

CDR3 DNA: TGTGCCAGCAGCCGGACCGAATACAATGAGCAGTTCTTC
CDR3 protein: CASSRTEYNEQFF
J gene: TRBJ2-1
clone size: NA
V gene: TRBV5-6
D gene: NA

CDR3 DNA: TGTGCCAGTAGTATAGGTGGGACTAGCACAGATACGCAGTATTTT
CDR3 protein: CASSIGGTSTDTQYF
J gene: TRBJ2-3
clone size: NA
V gene: TRBV19
D gene: NA

CDR3 DNA: TGTGCCATCAGTGTAATGGGACTAGCGGGAGGCACCGGGGAGCTGTTTTTT
CDR3 protein: CAISVMGLAGGTGELFF
J gene: TRBJ2-2
clone size: NA
V gene: TRBV10-3
D gene: TRBD2

CDR3 DNA: TGTGCCAGCAGCTTTAACCGCGCATACGAGCAGTACTTC
CDR3 protein: CASSFNRAYEQYF
J gene: TRBJ2-7
clone size: NA
V gene: TRBV7-9
D gene: NA

CDR3 DNA: TGTGCCACAGGGCGGAACGGCTACACCTTC
CDR3 protein: CATGRNGYTF
J gene: TRBJ1-2
clone size: NA
V gene: TRBV28
D gene: NA

CDR3 DNA: TGTGCCAGCAGCCAAGTTCGCAACACCATATATTTT
CDR3 protein: CASSQVRNTIYF
J gene: TRBJ1-3
clone size: NA
V gene: TRBV3-1/TRBV3-2
D gene: NA

CDR3 DNA: TGTGCCAGCAACAAAGGTGGGGGACAGAAGGTCTCTGGAAACACCATATATTTT
CDR3 protein: CASNKGGGQKVSGNTIYF
J gene: TRBJ1-3
clone size: NA
V gene: TRBV21-1
D gene: NA

CDR3 DNA: TGTGCCAGCTCCCAGCGAGAGGGTGGCAATCAGCCCCAGCATTTT
CDR3 protein: CASSQREGGNQPQHF
J gene: TRBJ1-5
clone size: NA
V gene: TRBV18
D gene: NA